This TCR beta chain stems from a study of regulatory T cells in long-lasting Graves disease. Study-wide points: Accuracy may have suffered from the small sample size. When disease was persistent, TRBV28, TRBJ1-2 and TRBJ2-5 were the favored segments.

CDR3-region Arm-PCR and iRepertoire HTBI primers produced the TCR beta libraries. Via MiXCR, TCRdb re-called the multiplex PCR reads, giving one row per CDR3 protein. The repertoire holds roughly 530,000 distinct CDR3 sequences, with about 16% as singletons. This clonotype was recorded many times. Its antigen remains unknown. Noted time point: newly diagnosed GD, antithyroid drugs for less than 3 months. Making the TCR library involved RNA that had been extracted from PBMCs. Germline V gives CDR1 SGHRS, CDR2 YFSETQ. The CDR3 extends over 15 amino acids. V shed 4 bases and J shed 5 bases, with 18 bases lying between them. These data were also filed under a second study, of T cells in Graves' hyperthyroidism and ophthalmopathy. According to that study: First-round RT-PCR with HTBI primers amplified the TCR CDR3 region.

This receptor was taken from a woman aged 40 to 65 with Graves disease. The V call is TRBV5-1, the J call TRBJ1-1, with D perhaps TRBD1 (5 bases). Sample: peripheral blood mononuclear cells (PBMCs), taken at new diagnosis, from a patient treated with antithyroid drugs. The CDR3 protein is CASSGGGSWLTEAFF. In DNA, the CDR3 is TGCGCCAGCAGCGGGGGAGGTTCATGGTTGACTGAAGCTTTCTTT.